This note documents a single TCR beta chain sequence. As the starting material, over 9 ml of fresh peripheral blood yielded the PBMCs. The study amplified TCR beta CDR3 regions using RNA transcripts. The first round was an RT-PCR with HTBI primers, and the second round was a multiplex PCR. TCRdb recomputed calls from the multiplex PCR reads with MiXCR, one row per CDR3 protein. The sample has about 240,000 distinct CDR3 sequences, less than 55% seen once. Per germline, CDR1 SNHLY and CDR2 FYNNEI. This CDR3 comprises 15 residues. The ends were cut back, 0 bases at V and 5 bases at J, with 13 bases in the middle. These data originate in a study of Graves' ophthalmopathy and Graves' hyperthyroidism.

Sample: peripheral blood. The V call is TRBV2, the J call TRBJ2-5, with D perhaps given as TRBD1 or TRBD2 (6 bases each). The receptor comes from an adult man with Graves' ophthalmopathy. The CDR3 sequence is CASSEAYGGGETQYF. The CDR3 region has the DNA TGTGCCAGCAGTGAAGCGTACGGGGGCGGGGAGACCCAGTACTTC.